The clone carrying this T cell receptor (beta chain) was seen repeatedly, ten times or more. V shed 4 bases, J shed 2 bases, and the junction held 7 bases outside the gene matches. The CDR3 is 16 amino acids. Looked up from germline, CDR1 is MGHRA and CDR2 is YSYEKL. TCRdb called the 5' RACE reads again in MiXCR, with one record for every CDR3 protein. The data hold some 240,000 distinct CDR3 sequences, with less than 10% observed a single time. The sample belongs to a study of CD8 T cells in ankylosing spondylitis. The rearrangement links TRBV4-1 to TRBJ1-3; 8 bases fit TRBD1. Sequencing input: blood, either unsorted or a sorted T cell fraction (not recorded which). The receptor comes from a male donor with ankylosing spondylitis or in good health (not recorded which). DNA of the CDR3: TGCGCCAGCAGCCTGCTCGGGACAGGAGCTGGAAACACCATATATTTT. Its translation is CASSLLGTGAGNTIYF.